The T cell receptor (beta chain) described here comes from a study of T-cell memory formation after mild COVID-19. On the study more broadly: In these data, TCR clusters were largely donor specific. Study-level findings and limits: Some SARS-CoV-2-responding clones were already detected in memory before infection. From day 15 to 85, contracting clones were balanced between CD4 and CD8, whereas later expanders leaned toward CD4+.

Using constant-segment primers, 5'RACE produced TCR alpha and TCR beta cDNA libraries carrying sample barcodes and UMIs. Each CDR3 protein is one row after TCRdb ran MiXCR on the 5' RACE reads. Among 250,000 to 300,000 distinct CDR3 sequences listed, about 17% were seen once. This clonotype was recorded at least ten times. No antigen is known for it. This CDR3 comprises 15 residues. CDR1 and CDR2 (germline): MNHEY, SMNVEV (reference sequence). The V end lost 4 bases, the J end lost 5 bases, and 14 bases lay between the germline ends. This chain connects TRBV27 to TRBJ1-4; D ambiguous. The sequenced sample consisted of PBMCs or a T cell subset sorted from them (not recorded which). This TCR derives from a man between 18 and 35 years old who had mild COVID-19 (a few samples of this study predate the infection). Cell type and time point are not known. The CDR3 spells CASSSLFRMNEKLFF. DNA of the CDR3: TGTGCCAGCAGTTCGCTCTTCCGGATGAATGAAAAACTGTTTTTT.